These 8 T cell receptor beta chains were all obtained from the same sample, sequenced in a study of cytomegalovirus exposure and HLA in healthy donors. The PCR had 60 Vbeta and 13 Jbeta primers. Data came from immunoSEQ multiplex PCR; TCRdb stores just in-frame clones and leaves some out. The table shows around 120,000 clones, with around 73% occurring only once. Sequencing used PBMCs. The source of these receptors is a human donor in good health.

This chain links TRBV6-1 with TRBJ2-1, with unresolved D. V lost 4 bases to trimming and J lost 3 bases, with 10 bases between them. Germline V gives CDR1 MNHNS, CDR2 SASEGT. The CDR3 totals 14 residues. CDR3 bases: TGTGCCAGCAGTGGATCGGCTAGCTACAATGAGCAGTTCTTC. Translated: CASSGSASYNEQFF.

This rearrangement joins TRBV28 to TRBJ1-1, with a possible D match to TRBD1 (5 bases). V lost 6 bases to trimming and J lost 4 bases, with 15 bases between them. The length of the CDR3 is 14 residues. Looked up from germline, CDR1 is MDHEN and CDR2 is SYDVKM. CDR3 in amino acids: CASRAGWRGTEAFF. CDR3 nucleotide sequence: TGTGCCAGCAGGGCAGGGTGGAGGGGCACTGAAGCTTTCTTT.

Points on this clone: This specimen includes other DNA sequences encoding the same CDR3. CDR3 residues: CASSQERGGQETQYF. The CDR3 DNA is TGCGCCAGCAGCCAAGAGCGGGGGGGACAAGAGACCCAGTACTTC. V usage is TRBV4-3 and J usage is TRBJ2-5, with 9 positions matching TRBD2. The CDR3 covers 15 residues. Germline V CDR1 and CDR2: LGHNA, YSLEER. V shed 0 bases and J 2 bases; nucleotides not matched to a gene: 1.

This clone is medium-sized by share. The same CDR3 arises from other DNA sequences in this sample as well. This rearrangement joins TRBV30 to TRBJ1-1, with 8 positions matching TRBD1. Germline trimming cut 1 base from V and 5 bases from J; bases unmatched to any gene: 3. Germline assignment: CDR1 GTSNPN and CDR2 SVGIG (reference sequence). The CDR3 extends over 13 amino acids. CDR3 region: CAWSGDRRTEAFF. For the CDR3, the DNA is TGTGCCTGGAGTGGGGACAGGAGAACTGAAGCTTTCTTT.

There are a few counts of this clone. The chain carries TRBV6-4 and TRBJ1-5, with no clear D. The V gene lost 6 bases and the J gene lost 4 bases, with 22 bases spanning the gap. This CDR3 has 17 residues. Per the germline V gene, CDR1 is MRHNA and CDR2 is SNTAGT. Here the CDR3 DNA reads TGTGCCAGCAGAACTAGGAGGGAAATTTCCGCTAATCAGCCCCAGCATTTT. Amino acids: CASRTRREISANQPQHF.

The V and J genes are TRBV27 and TRBJ1-6; D gene unclear. CDR3 length equals 14 residues. Looked up from germline, CDR1 is MNHEY and CDR2 is SMNVEV (reference sequence). V gave up 6 bases and J gave up 0 bases, with 6 bases separating them. CDR3 sequence (DNA): TGTGCCAGCAGGGGCACCTCCTATAATTCACCCCTCCACTTT. Protein product: CASRGTSYNSPLHF.

This clone was detected only a few times. One end of the junction varies from germline; a read error may be responsible. J is TRBJ1-4 and V is TRBV2; D not resolved. CDR3 length: 12 amino acids. Germline V gene lookup returns CDR1 SNHLY and CDR2 FYNNEI. This CDR3 reads CASGDGSEKLFF. The CDR3 nucleotides read TGTGCCAGCGGTGACGGGAGCGAAAAACTGTTTTTT.

V gene TRBV4-3 combines with J gene TRBJ2-7; 7 bases agree with TRBD2. The germline V gene has CDR1 LGHNA and CDR2 YSLEER. The CDR3 runs to 15 residues. V shed 1 base and J 0 bases; nucleotides not matched to a gene: 3. The CDR3 DNA sequence: TGCGCCAGCAGCCAAGGTAGCGGGCGCTCCTACGAGCAGTACTTC. Amino acids: CASSQGSGRSYEQYF.